This T cell receptor beta chain was identified during a study of T cell clonotyping in hematopoietic cell transplantation. The study's findings and limits: After transplant, recipient diversity fell while pathologically expanded clonotypes grew through day 180. Without cell sorting, CD4 versus CD8 contributions remain unresolved.

Unmatched junction bases numbered 4, after V lost 2 bases and J lost 4 bases. Germline V CDR1 and CDR2: MNHEY, SMNVEV (reference sequence). The CDR3 loop spans 14 amino acids. Notes on this clone: No antigen is known for it.

Here immunoSEQ multiplex PCR was the method, and the copy in TCRdb shows in-frame clones only, minus some. The table includes around 24,000 clones, 75% to 85% detected once. Specified time point: recipient sample about 28 days before transplant, after cytoreduction. The specimen was peripheral blood mononuclear cells, collected before stem cell transplant. This receptor was taken from a woman aged 60-75 years with acute myeloid leukemia. Some clones in this sample may be carry-over from other donors' samples. The chain combines TRBV27 with TRBJ1-1; TRBD1 agrees at 7 bases. Here the CDR3 DNA reads TGTGCCAGCAGTTTAAGGGGGGACAGCACTGAAGCTTTCTTT. It encodes CASSLRGDSTEAFF.